These 24 T cell receptor beta chains were all obtained from the same sample, sequenced in a study of T cell repertoires in cytomegalovirus infection. Their antigens remain unidentified. Using its own MiXCR run on the reads, TCRdb lists one record per CDR3 protein. The sample comprises around 800,000 distinct CDR3 sequences, 32% of which are singletons, and 9.5% to 15% rests with the top ten. The sequencing here drew on cultured CD8+ T cells from PBMCs, taken from culture after CMV antigen stimulation. Receptor source: a human donor in good health (CMV status not recorded). Some clones in this sample may be carry-over from other donors' samples.

This clonotype was counted a few times. V and J are TRBV6-5 and TRBJ2-5; 15 bases agree with TRBD2. Germline CDR1 is MNHEY and CDR2 is SVGAGI. The CDR3 contains 18 residues. J was trimmed by 2 bases and V by 5 bases; bases with no gene match: 9. CDR3 nucleotide sequence: TGTGCCAGCAGTCCCCTCGGGGGACTAGCGGGGGGACAAGAGACCCAGTACTTC. Its protein product is CASSPLGGLAGGQETQYF.

The sample holds one count of this clonotype. V is TRBV27 and J is TRBJ2-7; TRBD1 is a possible D gene (5 bases). The CDR3 runs to 15 residues. Deletions cut 0 bases from V and 6 bases from J, with 15 bases between. Germline V gene sequence: CDR1 MNHEY, CDR2 SMNVEV (reference sequence). In nucleotides, the CDR3 is TGTGCCAGCAGTTTATCGACCCTGGGGCGTTCCGAGCAGTACTTC. Its translation is CASSLSTLGRSEQYF.

This clonotype showed up just a few times. This chain joins TRBV12-3 or TRBV12-4 and TRBJ2-3; a possible D gene is TRBD2 (6 bases). CDR3 length: 14 residues. V lost 7 bases and J lost 1, with 12 bases in between. CDR3 sequence reads: CASNWGGGTDTQYF. In nucleotides, the CDR3 is TGTGCCAGCAATTGGGGCGGGGGCACAGATACGCAGTATTTT.

The chain has TRBV6-4 and TRBJ2-1; unclear D gene. Germline lookup yields CDR1 MRHNA and CDR2 SNTAGT. This CDR3 has 14 residues. V lost 4 bases to trimming and J lost 3 bases, with 10 bases between them. The DNA for the CDR3 is TGTGCCAGCAGTGTTGGATCGGACTACAATGAGCAGTTCTTC. Translation: CASSVGSDYNEQFF.

This clonotype was seen a handful of times. The genes are TRBV7-6 and TRBJ2-2; TRBD2 is a possible D gene (5 bases). Germline values: CDR1 SGHVS, CDR2 FNYEAQ. The CDR3 is 14 amino acids. V gave up 4 bases and J gave up 7 bases, with 13 bases separating them. The CDR3 sequence: CASSSSGSFGELFF. Written as DNA, the CDR3 is TGTGCCAGCAGCTCCTCGGGGAGCTTCGGGGAGCTGTTTTTT.

This clonotype was picked up a small number of times. The J gene is TRBJ1-2, the V gene TRBV7-9; 11 nucleotides align to TRBD1. V dropped 5 bases and J dropped 5; count of bases not matched to a gene: 4. CDR3 length: 14 amino acids. Germline V gene sequence: CDR1 SEHNR, CDR2 FQNEAQ (reference sequence). The CDR3 reads CASSAGTGGYGYTF. The CDR3 nucleotides read TGTGCCAGCAGCGCAGGGACAGGGGGATATGGCTACACCTTC.

This chain connects TRBV5-4 to TRBJ2-1; weak D call: TRBD2 (6 bases). The germline V gene encodes CDR1 SGHNT and CDR2 YYREEE (reference sequence). This CDR3 is built from 14 residues. V dropped 3 bases and J dropped 3 bases, with 10 bases sitting between them. CDR3 amino acids: CASSSMGGYNEQFF. The DNA of the CDR3 is TGTGCCAGCAGCTCTATGGGGGGCTACAATGAGCAGTTCTTC. The full variable domain, its missing parts supplied by reference TRBV5-4 and TRBJ2-1, is ETGVTQSPTHLIKTRGQQVTLRCSSQSGHNTVSWYQQALGQGPQFIFQYYREEENGRGNFPPRFSGLQFPNYSSELNVNALELDDSALYLCASSSMGGYNEQFFGPGTRLTVL.

This clonotype came up once. At one boundary the junction diverges from the germline segment, which might be a read error. The chain has TRBV7-6 and TRBJ2-7, with TRBD1 identical over 11 bases. Germline lookup yields CDR1 SGHVS and CDR2 FNYEAQ. This CDR3 has 17 residues. The CDR3 sequence: CANSLATGTGGSYEQYF. The CDR3 coding sequence is TGTGCCAACAGCCTGGCAACCGGGACAGGGGGGTCCTACGAGCAGTACTTC.

The gene calls are TRBV5-4 and TRBJ1-5; D is unclear. The germline gives CDR1 SGHNT, CDR2 YYREEE (reference sequence). V was cut by 4 bases and J by 0 bases, with 14 bases left in between. CDR3 size: 16 residues. In DNA, the CDR3 is TGTGCCAGCAGCGTAGGACCTCTCGATAGCAATCAGCCCCAGCATTTT. Amino acid sequence: CASSVGPLDSNQPQHF.

This clonotype was recorded many times. This chain connects TRBV7-6 to TRBJ2-2; D possibly uses TRBD1 or TRBD2 (6 bases each). The CDR3 runs to 18 residues. Trimming cost V 1 base and J 0 bases, with 15 bases left between them. Germline V gene data show CDR1 as SGHVS and CDR2 as FNYEAQ. The CDR3 is CASSLGTGADANTGELFF. CDR3 nucleotides: TGTGCCAGCAGCTTAGGGACGGGGGCCGACGCGAACACCGGGGAGCTGTTTTTT.

The table lists this clonotype with many counts. The J gene is TRBJ1-1, the V gene TRBV6-1, with D tentatively TRBD1 (6 bases). The length of the CDR3 is 12 residues. Germline V gives CDR1 MNHNS, CDR2 SASEGT. V lost 6 bases to trimming and J lost 8 bases, with 13 bases between them. CDR3 in amino acids: CASRGAGWEAFF. DNA for the CDR3: TGTGCCAGCAGGGGGGCAGGGTGGGAAGCTTTCTTT.

This clonotype has a handful of counts. The chain has TRBV27 and TRBJ2-7; TRBD1 agrees at 8 bases. The CDR3 is 14 amino acids. Germline CDR1 MNHEY, CDR2 SMNVEV (reference sequence). Trimming at V came to 5 bases and at J to 5 bases, leaving 8 bases not matched to a gene. In DNA, the CDR3 is TGTGCCAGCAGTGAAGGGACAGGTTTTGACGAGCAGTACGTC. This gives the protein CASSEGTGFDEQYV.

This sequence joins TRBV10-2 and TRBJ2-7; 9 bases are shared with TRBD2. The CDR3 is made up of 16 amino acids. Per germline, CDR1 WSHSY and CDR2 SAAADI. V lost 0 bases, J lost 3 bases, and 6 bases stayed unmatched. The CDR3 sequence: CASSESQLAGSYEQYF. The CDR3 bases are TGCGCCAGCAGTGAGTCTCAGCTAGCGGGGAGCTACGAGCAGTACTTC.

The genes are TRBV7-9 and TRBJ2-5; 9 positions agree with TRBD2. The CDR3 totals 17 residues. With V trimmed by 0 bases and J by 2 bases, 7 bases remained unmatched. Germline loops: CDR1 SEHNR, CDR2 FQNEAQ (reference sequence). The CDR3 reads CASSLARASGAQETQYF. CDR3 in DNA: TGTGCCAGCAGCTTAGCGCGGGCTAGCGGGGCTCAAGAGACCCAGTACTTC.

This clonotype was observed a few times. The gene calls are TRBV2 and TRBJ2-7; weak D call: TRBD2 (7 bases). The CDR3 extends over 16 amino acids. V was trimmed by 6 bases and J by 3 bases, leaving 21 bases between them. From germline, CDR1 is SNHLY and CDR2 FYNNEI. The CDR3 bases are TGTGCCAGCAGGGACGTCCAGGGAGGGGGATTCTACGAGCAGTACTTC. This gives the protein CASRDVQGGGFYEQYF. The entire variable domain, with the rest obtained from reference TRBV2 and TRBJ2-7, is as follows: EPEVTQTPSHQVTQMGQEVILRCVPISNHLYFYWYRQILGQKVEFLVSFYNNEISEKSEIFDDQFSVERPDGSNFTLKIRSTKLEDSAMYFCASRDVQGGGFYEQYFGPGTRLTVT.

The chain couples TRBV19 to TRBJ2-1; tentative D call: TRBD2 (5 bases). V was shortened by 6 bases and J by 10 bases, with 16 bases between the two germline ends. The CDR3 consists of 13 residues. From germline, CDR1 is LNHDA and CDR2 SQIVND (reference sequence). The CDR3 bases are TGTGCCAGTAGCTATGGCGCCTTAGCGGAGCAGTTCTTC. Its protein product is CASSYGALAEQFF.

Ten or more counts support this clonotype. V and J are TRBV12-3 or TRBV12-4 and TRBJ1-1; tentatively, D is TRBD1 (6 bases). V was shortened by 10 bases and J by 1 base, with 22 bases between the two germline ends. This CDR3 has 16 amino acids. The CDR3 here is CATPTGHTTENTEAFF. The CDR3 DNA follows: TGTGCCACCCCTACGGGACACACGACTGAGAACACTGAAGCTTTCTTT.

This clonotype was counted a few times. The V gene is TRBV7-9, the J gene TRBJ1-4; D gene ambiguous. The CDR3 totals 15 residues. V was pared by 1 base and J by 10 bases, with 16 bases between. From germline, CDR1 is SEHNR and CDR2 FQNEAQ (reference sequence). The CDR3 here is CASSLEYVGAGKLFF. CDR3 nucleotides: TGTGCCAGCAGCTTAGAATATGTCGGAGCTGGAAAACTGTTTTTT. The full variable domain, rest sourced from reference TRBV7-9 and TRBJ1-4, is DTGVSQNPRHKITKRGQNVTFRCDPISEHNRLYWYRQTLGQGPEFLTYFQNEAQLEKSRLLSDRFSAERPKGSFSTLEIQRTEQGDSAMYLCASSLEYVGAGKLFFGSGTQLSVL.

V is TRBV5-6 and J is TRBJ1-1; D not resolved. Germline V gene data show CDR1 as SGHDT and CDR2 as YYEEEE. The CDR3 sequence is 14 residues long. V was pared by 0 bases and J by 7 bases, with 13 bases between. This CDR3 is CASSLEPLRDEAFF. CDR3 nucleotides: TGTGCCAGCAGCTTGGAGCCTCTGAGGGATGAAGCTTTCTTT.

A few counts support this clonotype. V is TRBV6-1 and J is TRBJ1-6; weak D call: TRBD1 (6 bases). CDR1 is MNHNS and CDR2 is SASEGT in the germline V gene. The CDR3 runs 15 residues. Deletions cut 4 bases from V and 8 bases from J, with 15 bases between. CDR3 amino acids: CASSASTGGYSPLHF. As DNA, the CDR3 is TGTGCCAGCAGTGCTTCGACAGGCGGGTATTCACCCCTCCACTTT.

This chain uses TRBV5-6 with TRBJ2-1, with 9 bases lining up with TRBD2. The germline gives CDR1 SGHDT, CDR2 YYEEEE. Trimming cost V 0 bases and J 10 bases; bases outside gene matches: 8. The CDR3 totals 15 residues. The CDR3, as DNA: TGTGCCAGCAGCTTGGAGTCTAGCGGGGAGGGGGAGCAGTTCTTC. It yields the protein CASSLESSGEGEQFF.

This clonotype was seen more than once but under ten times. The chain couples TRBV27 to TRBJ2-1, with D maybe TRBD1 (6 bases). This CDR3 contains 11 residues. CDR1 and CDR2 (germline): MNHEY, SMNVEV (reference sequence). Trimming pared 5 bases from V and 14 bases from J, leaving 13 bases between. The CDR3: CASSLGTRKFF. CDR3 coding DNA: TGTGCCAGCAGTCTCGGGACAAGGAAGTTCTTC.

This sequence joins TRBV6-2 or TRBV6-3 and TRBJ1-1; tentative D call: TRBD1 (5 bases). The CDR3 spans 15 residues. From germline, CDR1 is MNHEY and CDR2 SVGEGT. Trimming cost V 6 bases and J 0 bases, with 14 bases left between them. The CDR3 region has the DNA TGTGCCAGCAGACTACACGGGGGAGTGAACACTGAAGCTTTCTTT. Its protein is CASRLHGGVNTEAFF.

Notes on this clonotype: This may be a read error, as it is one base from a much larger clone. The chain couples TRBV12-3 or TRBV12-4 to TRBJ2-3; perhaps TRBD2 as D (6 bases). The CDR3 consists of 15 residues. The CDR3: CASSLRGLSTDTRYF. DNA for the CDR3: TGTGCCAGCAGTTTAAGGGGACTGAGCACAGATACGCGGTATTTT.